This T cell receptor beta chain derives from a study of OX40 agonist ivuxolimab in advanced cancers. The trim removed 2 bases at V and 8 bases at J, leaving 7 bases unmatched. The CDR3 has 15 amino acids. The germline CDR1 and CDR2 sequences are GTSNPN and SVGIG (reference sequence). Sequencing was performed with immunoSEQ multiplex PCR; in TCRdb, only in-frame clones are kept and a portion is missing. In the table there are tens of thousands of clones, 84% of which are singletons. The genes are TRBV30 and TRBJ2-1; 12 bases are shared with TRBD2. The sample here was CD4+ or CD8+ T cells sorted from blood, taken in a trial of the OX40 agonist ivuxolimab. The sequence derives from an adult with an advanced solid tumor such as melanoma, head and neck, liver or kidney cancer. The CDR3 is CAWSFGLAGRDEQFF. In DNA form, the CDR3 reads TGTGCCTGGAGTTTCGGACTAGCGGGGAGGGATGAGCAGTTCTTC.